This T cell receptor (beta chain) was sequenced in a study of blood T cell repertoires in COVID-19. In the study overall: Nucleic acid was either cDNA or gDNA, and it came from T cells, B-cell-depleted T cells, or PBMCs.

Trimming removed 1 base at V and 1 base at J, with 22 bases between. Germline loops: CDR1 ENHRY, CDR2 SYGVKD. The CDR3 is 20 amino acids. Across fewer than 25 US areas, participants ranged in age from about 18 to 100 years. Original processing methods: Amplified reference gene primers provided the basis for estimating nucleated cell counts. The method was immunoSEQ multiplex PCR; TCRdb's version includes in-frame clones alone and lacks a portion of them. That table furnishes V, J and clone size, whereas the DNA furnished D and trimming. The table includes about 480,000 clones, about 90% detected once.

The source of this sequence is a woman aged 18-29 years with acute COVID-19. This rearrangement joins TRBV10-3 to TRBJ1-4, with D unclear. Input material: PBMCs or T cells enriched from blood (not recorded which). The CDR3 region is CAISELPGQQIGKTNEKLFF. The CDR3 coding sequence is TGTGCCATCAGTGAGTTGCCTGGGCAGCAGATAGGAAAAACTAATGAAAAACTGTTTTTT.